This is a list of T cell receptor beta chains from one sample in a study of blood T cell repertoires in COVID-19. Profiling relied on immunoSEQ multiplex PCR, and the TCRdb table lists in-frame clones only, not all of them. The table records fewer than 300,000 clones, more than 70% of them present only once. Sequences were obtained from PBMCs or T cells enriched from blood (not recorded which). Source of these receptors: a middle-aged woman with acute COVID-19. CDR3s include the opening cysteine and the closing phenylalanine or tryptophan. D genes are given only for firm matches. A row's size may be missing; if present it is once, few, many or a size class.

size	V	J	D	CDR3	DNA
NA	TRBV3-1/TRBV3-2	TRBJ1-1	TRBD1	CASSRPGTGDTEAFF	TGTGCCAGCAGCCGTCCCGGGACAGGGGACACTGAAGCTTTCTTT
NA	TRBV18	TRBJ1-3	TRBD1	CASSDRGRNTIYF	TGTGCCAGCTCCGACAGGGGCAGAAACACCATATATTTT
NA	TRBV2	TRBJ1-5	NA	CASSADSNQPQHF	TGTGCCAGCAGTGCAGATAGCAATCAGCCCCAGCATTTT
NA	TRBV19	TRBJ1-4	TRBD1	CASSIGQGGHEKLFF	TGTGCCAGTAGTATCGGACAGGGGGGACATGAAAAACTGTTTTTT
NA	TRBV6-5	TRBJ2-2	NA	CASSSGRRPNTGELFF	TGTGCCAGCAGTTCCGGGAGACGCCCGAACACCGGGGAGCTGTTTTTT
NA	TRBV28	TRBJ1-2	TRBD1	CASSSLGDSQGEYGYTF	TGTGCCAGCAGTTCCCTCGGGGACAGCCAAGGGGAGTATGGCTACACCTTC
NA	TRBV7-9	TRBJ1-1	TRBD1	CASSTQGGTEAFF	TGTGCCAGCAGTACCCAGGGGGGCACTGAAGCTTTCTTT
few	TRBV11-2	TRBJ1-4	NA	CASSLRPPGDVVEKLFF	TGTGCCAGCAGCTTGCGGCCCCCGGGGGATGTTGTCGAAAAACTGTTTTTT
few	TRBV19	TRBJ1-2	TRBD1	CASSVTGASYGYTF	TGTGCCAGTAGTGTGACAGGGGCAAGCTATGGCTACACCTTC
NA	TRBV28	TRBJ2-5	TRBD2	CASSSSGSIQETQYF	TGTGCCAGCAGCTCTAGCGGGAGCATCCAAGAGACCCAGTACTTC
NA	TRBV27	TRBJ2-1	NA	CASSLGGTTYNEQFF	TGTGCCAGCAGTTTAGGCGGGACCACCTACAATGAGCAGTTCTTC
NA	TRBV15	TRBJ1-5	NA	CATSRGSGPQHF	TGTGCCACCAGCAGAGGGTCGGGGCCCCAGCATTTT
NA	TRBV20-1	TRBJ1-2	NA	CSASAFGSNENYGYTF	TGCAGTGCTAGTGCTTTCGGGAGTAACGAGAACTATGGCTACACCTTC
NA	TRBV5-6	TRBJ2-1	TRBD2	CASSSGLAGRSSYNEQFF	TGTGCCAGCAGCTCCGGACTAGCGGGTCGAAGCTCCTACAATGAGCAGTTCTTC
NA	TRBV28	TRBJ1-5	NA	CASKQGRLIISNQPQHF	TGTGCCAGCAAACAGGGTCGTTTGATTATTAGCAATCAGCCCCAGCATTTT
NA	TRBV28	TRBJ2-5	NA	CASSPTPEGGETQYF	TGTGCCAGCAGTCCAACCCCGGAAGGAGGGGAGACCCAGTACTTC
NA	TRBV27	TRBJ2-1	TRBD2	CASSLTQREKKFF	TGTGCCAGCAGTTTGACCCAGCGGGAAAAGAAGTTCTTC
NA	TRBV21-1	TRBJ1-5	NA	CASSKGVRGDQPQHF	TGTGCCAGCAGCAAAGGAGTCAGGGGAGATCAGCCCCAGCATTTT
once	TRBV5-1	TRBJ2-7	NA	CASSELTAGSSYEQYF	TGCGCCAGCAGCGAACTCACAGCCGGGAGCTCCTACGAGCAGTACTTC
NA	TRBV9	TRBJ2-1	TRBD2	CASSEREWGNEQFF	TGTGCCAGCAGTGAGCGGGAGTGGGGCAATGAGCAGTTCTTC
NA	TRBV4-3	TRBJ1-2	NA	CASSQVTASPYTF	TGCGCCAGCAGCCAAGTTACAGCCAGTCCCTACACCTTC
NA	TRBV2	TRBJ1-1	NA	CASREGLNTEAFF	TGTGCCAGCAGGGAGGGACTGAACACTGAAGCTTTCTTT
NA	TRBV2	TRBJ1-2	TRBD1	CAGGRQGKTNF	TGTGCCGGTGGTCGACAGGGCAAGACAAACTTC
NA	TRBV9	TRBJ1-5	TRBD1	CASSPTGDSNQPQHF	TGTGCCAGCAGCCCCACAGGGGATAGCAATCAGCCCCAGCATTTT
NA	TRBV2	TRBJ1-2	TRBD1	CASIGDRGYGYTF	TGTGCCAGCATCGGGGACAGGGGTTATGGCTACACCTTC
NA	TRBV7-9	TRBJ2-7	TRBD2	CASSLGGGLAGPEQYF	TGTGCCAGCAGCTTAGGGGGAGGGCTAGCGGGACCCGAGCAGTACTTC
NA	TRBV7-3	TRBJ2-6	NA	CASSLTGTGANVLTF	TGTGCCAGCAGCTTAACCGGGACTGGGGCCAACGTCCTGACTTTC
NA	TRBV7-9	TRBJ1-3	TRBD1	CASSSDRGSGNTIYF	TGTGCCAGCAGCTCGGACAGGGGCTCTGGAAACACCATATATTTT
few	TRBV30	TRBJ2-3	NA	CAWATGGASTDTQYF	TGTGCCTGGGCTACAGGGGGGGCTTCCACAGATACGCAGTATTTT
NA	TRBV7-9	TRBJ2-3	NA	CASSRGWESTDTQYF	TGTGCCAGCAGCCGCGGGTGGGAAAGCACAGATACGCAGTATTTT
NA	TRBV28	TRBJ1-1	NA	CASRRGENTEAFF	TGTGCCAGCAGGCGGGGGGAGAACACTGAAGCTTTCTTT